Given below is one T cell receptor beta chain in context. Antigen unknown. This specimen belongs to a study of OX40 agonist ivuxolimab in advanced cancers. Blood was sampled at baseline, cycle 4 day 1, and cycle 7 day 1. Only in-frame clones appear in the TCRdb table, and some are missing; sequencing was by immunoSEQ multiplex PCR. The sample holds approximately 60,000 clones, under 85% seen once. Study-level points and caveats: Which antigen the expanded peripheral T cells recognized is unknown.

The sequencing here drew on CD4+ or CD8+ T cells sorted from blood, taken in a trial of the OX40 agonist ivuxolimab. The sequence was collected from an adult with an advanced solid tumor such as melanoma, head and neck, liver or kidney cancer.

CDR3 protein: CASRLVAGGRNTGELFF. The CDR3 nucleotides read TGTGCAAGTCGCTTAGTAGCTGGCGGCAGGAACACCGGGGAGCTGTTTTTT. The chain recombines TRBV12-2 with TRBJ2-2; TRBD2 is the table's D call, not checked against the DNA. TRBV12-2 is assigned pseudogene status. This CDR3 contains 17 residues.